What follows are 3 T cell receptor beta chains derived from one specimen sequenced in a study of T-cell memory formation after mild COVID-19. TCRdb reprocessed the 5' RACE reads with MiXCR, giving one entry per CDR3 protein. The data show hundreds of thousands of distinct CDR3 sequences, 14% seen once. Sequencing was performed on PBMCs or a T cell subset sorted from them (not recorded which). These receptors were obtained from a man in his late teens or twenties who had mild COVID-19 (a few samples of this study predate the infection). Cell type and time point are not known.

As regards this clonotype: A far larger clone differs by one base, so this is likely a read error. This chain uses TRBV11-3 with TRBJ1-1, with 8 bases fitting TRBD1. V was pared by 5 bases and J by 5 bases, with 4 bases of the junction left unmatched. This CDR3 spans 13 amino acids. From germline, CDR1 is SGHNT and CDR2 YENEEA. CDR3 in DNA: TGTGCCAGCAGCCGACAGGGGAGGACTGAAGCTTTCTTT. It codes for CASSRQGRTEAFF.

This clonotype was detected many times. The J gene is TRBJ2-6, the V gene TRBV4-3; no firm D call. Germline CDR1 reads LGHNA; CDR2 reads YSLEER. The CDR3 runs to 15 residues. Trimming removed 0 bases at V and 0 bases at J, with 3 bases between. DNA of the CDR3: TGCGCCAGCAGCCAAGAGGGCTCTGGGGCCAACGTCCTGACTTTC. Residues: CASSQEGSGANVLTF.

This chain uses TRBV28 with TRBJ2-2; TRBD2 is a possible D gene (5 bases). Germline V gives CDR1 MDHEN, CDR2 SYDVKM. The V gene lost 5 bases and the J gene lost 6 bases, with 13 bases spanning the gap. The CDR3 length is 14 residues. The CDR3 reads CASSQRVSSGELFF. Written as DNA, the CDR3 is TGTGCCAGCAGTCAGAGGGTCTCCTCCGGGGAGCTGTTTTTT. Using reference TRBV28 and TRBJ2-2 for the parts outside the CDR3, the full variable domain is DVKVTQSSRYLVKRTGEKVFLECVQDMDHENMFWYRQDPGLGLRLIYFSYDVKMKEKGDIPEGYSVSREKKERFSLILESASTNQTSMYLCASSQRVSSGELFFGEGSRLTVL.